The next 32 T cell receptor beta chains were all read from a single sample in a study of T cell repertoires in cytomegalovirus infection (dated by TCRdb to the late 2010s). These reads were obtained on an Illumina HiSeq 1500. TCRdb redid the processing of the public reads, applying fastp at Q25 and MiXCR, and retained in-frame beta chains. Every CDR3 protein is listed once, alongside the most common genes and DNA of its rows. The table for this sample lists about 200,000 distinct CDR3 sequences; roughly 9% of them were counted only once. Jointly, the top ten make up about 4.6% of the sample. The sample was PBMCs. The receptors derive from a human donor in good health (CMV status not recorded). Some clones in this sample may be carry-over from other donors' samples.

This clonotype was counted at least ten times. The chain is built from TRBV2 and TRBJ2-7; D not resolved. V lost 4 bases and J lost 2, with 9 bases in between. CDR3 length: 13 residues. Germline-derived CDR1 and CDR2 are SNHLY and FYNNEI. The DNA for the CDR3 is TGTGCCAGCAGTGTTAGCAAAACCTACGAGCAGTACTTC. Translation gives CASSVSKTYEQYF.

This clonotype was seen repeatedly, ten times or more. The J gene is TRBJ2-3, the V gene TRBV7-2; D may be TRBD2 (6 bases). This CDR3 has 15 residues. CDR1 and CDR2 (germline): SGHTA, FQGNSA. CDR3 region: CATYLRESNTDTQYF. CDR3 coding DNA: TGTGCTACATACCTCCGGGAGTCTAACACAGATACGCAGTATTTT.

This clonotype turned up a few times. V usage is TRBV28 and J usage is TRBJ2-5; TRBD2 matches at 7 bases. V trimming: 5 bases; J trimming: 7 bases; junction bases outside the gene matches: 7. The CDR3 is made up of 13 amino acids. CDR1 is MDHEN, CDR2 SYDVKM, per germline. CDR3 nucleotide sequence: TGTGCCAGCAGTGCGAGACTAGCAGGGACCCAGTACTTC. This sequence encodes CASSARLAGTQYF.

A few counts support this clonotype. CDR3 DNA: TGTGCCAGCAGTATCAAAGAATTTCCGGGACTAGCGACAGATACGCAGTATTTT. This gives the protein CASSIKEFPGLATDTQYF. The rearrangement links TRBV27 to TRBJ2-3; 10 bases are shared with TRBD2. CDR1 and CDR2 from the germline V gene are MNHEY and SMNVEV (reference sequence). The CDR3 sequence is 18 residues long. The V gene end was trimmed by 5 bases and the J gene end by 3 bases; junction bases not matched to a gene: 14.

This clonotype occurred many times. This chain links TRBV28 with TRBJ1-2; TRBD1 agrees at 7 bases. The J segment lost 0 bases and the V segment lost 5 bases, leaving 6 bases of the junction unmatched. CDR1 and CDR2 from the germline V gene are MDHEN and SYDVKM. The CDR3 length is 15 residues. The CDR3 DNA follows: TGTGCCAGCAGTACCCGGGACAGAACTAACTATGGCTACACCTTC. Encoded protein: CASSTRDRTNYGYTF.

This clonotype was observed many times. CDR3 sequence: CASSFTRGTPDTQYF. The DNA of the CDR3 is TGTGCCAGCAGTTTCACCCGAGGTACCCCAGATACGCAGTATTTT. This sequence joins TRBV28 and TRBJ2-3; no clear D. The CDR3 runs to 15 residues. Germline assignment: CDR1 MDHEN and CDR2 SYDVKM. Trimming left V 3 bases short and J 4 bases short, with 14 bases between.

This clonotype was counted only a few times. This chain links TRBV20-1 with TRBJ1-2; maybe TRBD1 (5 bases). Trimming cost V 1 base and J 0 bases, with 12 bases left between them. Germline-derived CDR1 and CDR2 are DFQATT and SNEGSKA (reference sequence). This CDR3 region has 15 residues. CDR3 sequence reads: CSARGGTSANYGYTF. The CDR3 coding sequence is TGCAGTGCTAGAGGTGGGACGTCCGCTAACTATGGCTACACCTTC.

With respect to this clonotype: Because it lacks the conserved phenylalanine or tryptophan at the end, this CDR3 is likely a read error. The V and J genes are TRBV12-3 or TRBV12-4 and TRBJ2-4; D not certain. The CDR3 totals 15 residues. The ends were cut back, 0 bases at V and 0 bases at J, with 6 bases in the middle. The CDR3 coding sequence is TGTGCCAGCAGTTTAGCCGGGCTAGCCAAAAACATTCAGTACTCC. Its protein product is CASSLAGLAKNIQYS.

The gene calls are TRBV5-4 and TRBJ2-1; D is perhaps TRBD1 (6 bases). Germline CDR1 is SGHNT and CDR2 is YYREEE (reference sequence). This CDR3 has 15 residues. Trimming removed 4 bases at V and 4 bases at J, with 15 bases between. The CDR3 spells CASSPPGTRYNEQFF. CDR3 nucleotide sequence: TGTGCCAGCAGCCCCCCCGGGACACGGTACAATGAGCAGTTCTTC.

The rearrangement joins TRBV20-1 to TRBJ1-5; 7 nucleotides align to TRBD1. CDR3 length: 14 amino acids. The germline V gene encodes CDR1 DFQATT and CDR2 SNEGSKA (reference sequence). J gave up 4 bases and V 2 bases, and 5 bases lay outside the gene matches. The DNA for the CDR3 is TGCAGTGCTAGACGAGGGACAGAAAATCAGCCCCAGCATTTT. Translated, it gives CSARRGTENQPQHF.

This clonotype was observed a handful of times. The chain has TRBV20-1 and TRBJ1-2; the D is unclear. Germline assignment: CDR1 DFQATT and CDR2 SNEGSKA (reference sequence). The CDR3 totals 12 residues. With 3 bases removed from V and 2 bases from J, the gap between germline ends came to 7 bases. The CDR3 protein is CSASSTNYGYTF. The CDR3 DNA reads TGCAGTGCTAGTTCGACAAACTATGGCTACACCTTC.

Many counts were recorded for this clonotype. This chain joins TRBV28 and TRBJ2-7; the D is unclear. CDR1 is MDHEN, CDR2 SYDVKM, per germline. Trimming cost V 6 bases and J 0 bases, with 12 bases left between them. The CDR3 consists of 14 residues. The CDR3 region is CASRTNIPSYEQYF. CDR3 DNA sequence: TGTGCCAGCAGGACCAATATTCCCTCCTACGAGCAGTACTTC.

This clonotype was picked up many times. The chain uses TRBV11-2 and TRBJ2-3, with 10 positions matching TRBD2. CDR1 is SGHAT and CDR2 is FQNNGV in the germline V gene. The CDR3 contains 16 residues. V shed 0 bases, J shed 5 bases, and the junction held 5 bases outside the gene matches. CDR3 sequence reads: CASSLEAGGPGDTQYF. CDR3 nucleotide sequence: TGTGCCAGCAGCTTAGAAGCGGGGGGGCCAGGAGATACGCAGTATTTT.

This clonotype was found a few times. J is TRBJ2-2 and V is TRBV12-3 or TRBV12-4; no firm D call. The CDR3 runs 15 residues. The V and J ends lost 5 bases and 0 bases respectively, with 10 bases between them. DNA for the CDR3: TGTGCCAGCAGTGTACCAGCCTCGAACACCGGGGAGCTGTTTTTT. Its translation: CASSVPASNTGELFF.

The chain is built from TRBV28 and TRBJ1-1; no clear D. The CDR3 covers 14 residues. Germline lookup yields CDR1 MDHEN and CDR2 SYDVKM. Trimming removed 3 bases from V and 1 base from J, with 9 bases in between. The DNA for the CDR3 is TGTGCCAGCAGTTTCCCCACGGGGAACACTGAAGCTTTCTTT. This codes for CASSFPTGNTEAFF.

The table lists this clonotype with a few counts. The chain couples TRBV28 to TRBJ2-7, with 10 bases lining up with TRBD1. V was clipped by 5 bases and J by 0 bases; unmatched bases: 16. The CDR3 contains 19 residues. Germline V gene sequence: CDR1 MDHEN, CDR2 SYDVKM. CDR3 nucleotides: TGTGCCAGCAGTCCATTGACAGGGGGCTTCGGGTTAAGCTCCTACGAGCAGTACTTC. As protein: CASSPLTGGFGLSSYEQYF.

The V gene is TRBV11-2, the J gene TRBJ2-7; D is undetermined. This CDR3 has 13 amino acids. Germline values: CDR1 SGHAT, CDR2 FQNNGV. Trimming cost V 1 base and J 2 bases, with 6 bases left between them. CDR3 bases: TGTGCCAGCAGCTTAGTCGGTCCCTACGAGCAGTACTTC. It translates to CASSLVGPYEQYF.

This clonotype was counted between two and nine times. The CDR3 region has the DNA TGCGCCAGCAGCTTGGCCGGGGCGGAAAACATTCAGTACTTC. It is translated as CASSLAGAENIQYF. V and J are TRBV5-1 and TRBJ2-4; D assignment may be TRBD1 or TRBD2 (5 bases each). The CDR3 spans 14 residues. The ends were cut back, 0 bases at V and 5 bases at J, with 9 bases in the middle. CDR1 is SGHRS and CDR2 is YFSETQ in the germline V gene.

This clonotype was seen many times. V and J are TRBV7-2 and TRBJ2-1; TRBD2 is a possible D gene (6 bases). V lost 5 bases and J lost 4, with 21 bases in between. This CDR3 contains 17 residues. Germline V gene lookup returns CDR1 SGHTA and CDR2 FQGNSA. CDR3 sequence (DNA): TGTGCCAGCAGCCCCCCGGGGCGGGGAAGAACATACAATGAGCAGTTCTTC. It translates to CASSPPGRGRTYNEQFF.

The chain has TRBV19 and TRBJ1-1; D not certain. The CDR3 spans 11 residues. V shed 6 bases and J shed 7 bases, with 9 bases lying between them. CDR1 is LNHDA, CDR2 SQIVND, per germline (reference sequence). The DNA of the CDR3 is TGTGCCAGTAGCGACCTTTATGAAGCTTTCTTT. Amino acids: CASSDLYEAFF.

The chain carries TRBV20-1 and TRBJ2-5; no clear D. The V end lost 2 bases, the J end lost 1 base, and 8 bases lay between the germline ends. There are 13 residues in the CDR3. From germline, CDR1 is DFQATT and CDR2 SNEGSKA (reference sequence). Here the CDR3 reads CSARRRIQETQYF. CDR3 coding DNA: TGCAGTGCTAGACGACGGATCCAAGAGACCCAGTACTTC.

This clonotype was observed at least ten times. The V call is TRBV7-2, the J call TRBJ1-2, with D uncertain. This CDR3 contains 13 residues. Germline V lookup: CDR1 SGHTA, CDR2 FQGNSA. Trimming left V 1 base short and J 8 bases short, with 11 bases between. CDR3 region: CASSLGESRGYTF. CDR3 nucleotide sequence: TGTGCCAGCAGCTTAGGCGAAAGTAGGGGCTACACCTTC.

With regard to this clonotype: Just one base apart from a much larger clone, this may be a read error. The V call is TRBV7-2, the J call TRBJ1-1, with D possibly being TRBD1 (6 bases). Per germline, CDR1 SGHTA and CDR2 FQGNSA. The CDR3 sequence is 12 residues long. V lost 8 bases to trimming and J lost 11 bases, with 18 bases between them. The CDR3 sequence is CASGRGPLAAFF. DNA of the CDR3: TGTGCCAGCGGCCGGGGGCCCTTAGCGGCTTTCTTT.

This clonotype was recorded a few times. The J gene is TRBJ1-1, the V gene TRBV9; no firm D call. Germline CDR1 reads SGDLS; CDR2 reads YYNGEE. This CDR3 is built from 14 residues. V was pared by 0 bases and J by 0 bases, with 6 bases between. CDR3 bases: TGTGCCAGCAGCGTAGCGCAACTGAACACTGAAGCTTTCTTT. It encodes CASSVAQLNTEAFF.

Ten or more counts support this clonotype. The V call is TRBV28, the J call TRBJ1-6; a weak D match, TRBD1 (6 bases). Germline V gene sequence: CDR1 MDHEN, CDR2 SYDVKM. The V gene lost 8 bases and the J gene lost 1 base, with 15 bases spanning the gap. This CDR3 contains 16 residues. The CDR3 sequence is CASLEQGRSYNSPLHF. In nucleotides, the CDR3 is TGTGCCAGCCTAGAACAGGGAAGATCCTATAATTCACCCCTCCACTTT.

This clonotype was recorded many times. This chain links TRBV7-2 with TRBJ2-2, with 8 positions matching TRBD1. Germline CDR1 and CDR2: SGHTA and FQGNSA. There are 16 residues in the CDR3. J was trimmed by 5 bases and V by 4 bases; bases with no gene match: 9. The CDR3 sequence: CASSSFGQGRTGELFF. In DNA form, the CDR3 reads TGTGCCAGCAGCTCATTTGGACAGGGTCGGACCGGGGAGCTGTTTTTT. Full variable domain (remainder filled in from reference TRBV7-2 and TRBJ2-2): GAGVSQSPSNKVTEKGKDVELRCDPISGHTALYWYRQSLGQGLEFLIYFQGNSAPDKSGLPSDRFSAERTGGSVSTLTIQRTQQEDSAVYLCASSSFGQGRTGELFFGEGSRLTVL.

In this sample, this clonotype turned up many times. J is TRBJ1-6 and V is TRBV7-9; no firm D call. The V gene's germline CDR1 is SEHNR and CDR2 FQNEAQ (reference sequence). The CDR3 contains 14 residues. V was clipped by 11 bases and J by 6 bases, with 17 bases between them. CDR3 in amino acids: CASIGGKVNSPLHF. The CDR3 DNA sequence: TGTGCCTCCATCGGAGGGAAGGTTAATTCACCCCTCCACTTT.

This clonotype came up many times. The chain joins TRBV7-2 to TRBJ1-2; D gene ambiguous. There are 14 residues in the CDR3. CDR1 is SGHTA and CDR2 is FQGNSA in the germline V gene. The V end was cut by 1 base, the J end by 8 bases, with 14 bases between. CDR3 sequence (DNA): TGTGCCAGCAGCTTAGGTCATGCCCATGGCGGCTACACCTTC. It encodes CASSLGHAHGGYTF.

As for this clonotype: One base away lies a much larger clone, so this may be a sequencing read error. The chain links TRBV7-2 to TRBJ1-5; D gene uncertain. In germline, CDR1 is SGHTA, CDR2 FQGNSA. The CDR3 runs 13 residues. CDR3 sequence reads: CASGLEPTQPQHF. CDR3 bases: TGTGCCAGCGGCTTAGAGCCGACTCAGCCCCAGCATTTT.

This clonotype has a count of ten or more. The CDR3 nucleotides are TGTGCCAGCAGCTTAGGGGAGACTAGTTACAATGAGCAGTTCTTC. Translating it yields CASSLGETSYNEQFF. The chain uses TRBV11-3 and TRBJ2-1, with TRBD2 as a possible D gene (6 bases). Trimming removed 1 base at V and 4 bases at J, with 11 bases between. Per the germline V gene, CDR1 is SGHNT and CDR2 is YENEEA. The CDR3 length is 15 residues.

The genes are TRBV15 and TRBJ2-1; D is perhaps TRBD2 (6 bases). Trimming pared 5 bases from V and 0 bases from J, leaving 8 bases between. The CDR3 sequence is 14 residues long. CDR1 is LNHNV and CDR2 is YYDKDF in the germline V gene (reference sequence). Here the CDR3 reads CATSLGGSYNEQFF. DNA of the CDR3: TGTGCCACCAGCCTCGGGGGCTCCTACAATGAGCAGTTCTTC. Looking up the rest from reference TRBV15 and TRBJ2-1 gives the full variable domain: DAMVIQNPRYQVTQFGKPVTLSCSQTLNHNVMYWYQQKSSQAPKLLFHYYDKDFNNEADTPDNFQSRRPNTSFCFLDIRSPGLGDTAMYLCATSLGGSYNEQFFGPGTRLTVL.

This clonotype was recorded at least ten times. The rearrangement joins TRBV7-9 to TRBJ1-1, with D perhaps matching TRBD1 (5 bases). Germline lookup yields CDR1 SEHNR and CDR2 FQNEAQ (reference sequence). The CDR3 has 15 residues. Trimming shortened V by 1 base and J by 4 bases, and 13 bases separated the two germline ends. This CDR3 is CASSLVRVRGTEAFF. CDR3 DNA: TGTGCCAGCAGCTTAGTCAGGGTGCGAGGCACTGAAGCTTTCTTT.